A selection of T cell receptor beta chains follows, all from one sample in a study of control samples from healthy donors and cancer patients. Data came from immunoSEQ multiplex PCR; TCRdb stores just in-frame clones and leaves some out. Found here are 95,000 to 150,000 clones, roughly 86% of them singletons; the top ten hold just under 3%. Specimen: blood. The receptors shown here come from a man aged 55 to 70 in good health. Each CDR3 is given with its conserved first and last residue. D genes are given only for firm matches. Clone size is not always given. Where it is, it says once, few, many or a class for expanded clones.

D: TRBD2
size: few
V: TRBV12-3/TRBV12-4
J: TRBJ2-1
CDR3: CASRTSYIHEQFF
DNA: TGTGCCAGCAGGACTAGCTATATCCATGAGCAGTTCTTC

D: NA
size: NA
V: TRBV4-3
J: TRBJ1-1
CDR3: CASRPPGRNTEAFF
DNA: TGCGCCAGCAGACCCCCAGGGAGGAACACTGAAGCTTTCTTT

D: NA
size: once
V: TRBV27
J: TRBJ1-1
CDR3: CASSLKGDTEAFF
DNA: TGTGCCAGCAGTTTAAAGGGGGACACTGAAGCTTTCTTT

D: NA
size: once
V: TRBV5-6
J: TRBJ2-7
CDR3: CASSLSIYEQYF
DNA: TGTGCCAGCAGCTTGTCCATTTACGAGCAGTACTTC

D: NA
size: NA
V: TRBV4-1
J: TRBJ1-4
CDR3: CASSQVLSEKLFF
DNA: TGCGCCAGCAGCCAAGTATTGAGTGAAAAACTGTTTTTT

D: TRBD1
size: NA
V: TRBV7-9
J: TRBJ1-3
CDR3: CASTSTGRGNTIYF
DNA: TGTGCCAGCACCTCGACAGGGCGCGGAAACACCATATATTTT

D: TRBD2
size: NA
V: TRBV9
J: TRBJ2-5
CDR3: CASSVDTGTSYETQYF
DNA: TGTGCCAGCAGCGTCGACACCGGGACTAGCTATGAGACCCAGTACTTC

D: NA
size: NA
V: TRBV30
J: TRBJ1-2
CDR3: CAWSPGTSSYGYTF
DNA: TGTGCCTGGAGTCCAGGGACATCTAGTTATGGCTACACCTTC

D: NA
size: NA
V: TRBV5-8
J: TRBJ2-7
CDR3: CASSFLSGFEQYF
DNA: TGTGCCAGCAGCTTTCTATCTGGGTTCGAGCAGTACTTC

D: TRBD1
size: NA
V: TRBV7-9
J: TRBJ2-7
CDR3: CASSLLDRGKQYF
DNA: TGTGCCAGCAGCTTGCTGGACAGGGGAAAGCAGTACTTC

D: NA
size: NA
V: TRBV5-1
J: TRBJ1-2
CDR3: CASSLEANYGYTF
DNA: TGCGCCAGCAGCTTGGAGGCTAACTATGGCTACACCTTC

D: TRBD1
size: NA
V: TRBV28
J: TRBJ1-1
CDR3: CASSYRGLGNTEAFF
DNA: TGTGCCAGCAGTTACAGGGGGCTTGGGAACACTGAAGCTTTCTTT

D: NA
size: NA
V: TRBV6-5
J: TRBJ1-2
CDR3: CASSLETGGHYGYTF
DNA: TGTGCCAGCAGTTTGGAAACGGGAGGGCACTATGGCTACACCTTC

D: NA
size: NA
V: TRBV4-3
J: TRBJ1-4
CDR3: CASSRDMQGFNEKLFF
DNA: TGCGCCAGCAGCCGCGATATGCAGGGGTTTAATGAAAAACTGTTTTTT

D: TRBD1
size: NA
V: TRBV7-3
J: TRBJ2-3
CDR3: CASSYGQGGTDTQYF
DNA: TGTGCCAGCAGCTACGGACAGGGTGGCACAGATACGCAGTATTTT

D: TRBD1
size: NA
V: TRBV12-5
J: TRBJ2-7
CDR3: CASPAPDRGIQYF
DNA: TGTGCTAGTCCCGCCCCCGACAGGGGCATCCAGTACTTC

D: TRBD1
size: NA
V: TRBV4-1
J: TRBJ1-1
CDR3: CASSQSRGQQNAEAFF
DNA: TGCGCCAGCAGCCAATCTCGGGGACAGCAGAACGCTGAAGCTTTCTTT

D: NA
size: NA
V: TRBV7-7
J: TRBJ2-7
CDR3: CASSLTGVGEQYF
DNA: TGTGCTAGCAGCTTGACGGGGGTCGGGGAGCAGTACTTC

D: NA
size: NA
V: TRBV6-5
J: TRBJ1-3
CDR3: CASSYSGAVSGNTIYF
DNA: TGTGCCAGCAGTTACTCAGGGGCTGTCTCTGGAAACACCATATATTTT

D: TRBD2
size: NA
V: TRBV5-1
J: TRBJ2-1
CDR3: CASSLGLAYDEQFF
DNA: TGCGCCAGCAGCTTGGGACTAGCATATGATGAGCAGTTCTTC

D: NA
size: NA
V: TRBV6-5
J: TRBJ2-5
CDR3: CASSQPPGTGETQYF
DNA: TGTGCCAGCAGCCAACCCCCAGGGACCGGGGAGACCCAGTACTTC

D: NA
size: NA
V: TRBV24-1
J: TRBJ2-5
CDR3: CATSDPDGKETQYF
DNA: TGTGCCACCAGTGACCCCGACGGGAAAGAGACCCAGTACTTC

D: NA
size: NA
V: TRBV5-1
J: TRBJ1-6
CDR3: CASSSAGENSPLHF
DNA: TGCGCCAGCAGCTCGGCAGGGGAAAATTCACCCCTCCACTTT

D: NA
size: NA
V: TRBV5-1
J: TRBJ1-3
CDR3: CASSTDSLSGNTIYF
DNA: TGCGCCAGCAGCACCGACAGCCTCTCTGGAAACACCATATATTTT

D: NA
size: NA
V: TRBV6-2/TRBV6-3
J: TRBJ2-7
CDR3: CASSYLLRPGRDYEQYF
DNA: TGTGCCAGCAGTTACCTCCTAAGACCCGGAAGGGATTACGAGCAGTACTTC

D: NA
size: NA
V: TRBV5-1
J: TRBJ1-2
CDR3: CASSLGGDTKQANYGYTF
DNA: TGCGCCAGCAGCTTGGGTGGGGACACGAAACAAGCTAACTATGGCTACACCTTC

D: NA
size: NA
V: TRBV4-3
J: TRBJ2-1
CDR3: CASSQERGLTYNEQFF
DNA: TGCGCCAGCAGCCAAGAAAGGGGTCTTACCTACAATGAGCAGTTCTTC

D: NA
size: NA
V: TRBV5-1
J: TRBJ2-3
CDR3: CASSRNSLEALDTQYF
DNA: TGCGCCAGCAGCCGTAATAGCTTAGAGGCATTAGATACGCAGTATTTT

D: TRBD1
size: NA
V: TRBV3-1/TRBV3-2
J: TRBJ2-2
CDR3: CASSGWTGGSNTGELFF
DNA: TGTGCCAGCAGCGGGTGGACAGGGGGTTCGAACACCGGGGAGCTGTTTTTT

D: TRBD1
size: NA
V: TRBV24-1
J: TRBJ1-2
CDR3: CATSGTGTGNYGYTF
DNA: TGTGCCACCAGTGGCACCGGGACAGGGAACTATGGCTACACCTTC

D: TRBD1
size: NA
V: TRBV29-1
J: TRBJ1-1
CDR3: CSVVGTGFTEAFF
DNA: TGCAGCGTTGTTGGGACAGGGTTCACTGAAGCTTTCTTT

D: NA
size: NA
V: TRBV5-5
J: TRBJ1-1
CDR3: CASSLDSQPNTEAFF
DNA: TGTGCCAGCAGCTTGGACTCGCAACCAAACACTGAAGCTTTCTTT

D: TRBD2
size: NA
V: TRBV10-3
J: TRBJ2-3
CDR3: CAISRLAGDTDTQYF
DNA: TGTGCCATCAGCAGACTAGCGGGAGACACAGATACGCAGTATTTT

D: TRBD1
size: NA
V: TRBV11-2
J: TRBJ1-4
CDR3: CASSLSTGASNEKLFF
DNA: TGTGCCAGCAGCTTATCCACAGGGGCCTCTAATGAAAAACTGTTTTTT

D: NA
size: NA
V: TRBV19
J: TRBJ1-2
CDR3: CASREQGTLRRSNYGYTF
DNA: TGTGCCAGTAGGGAACAGGGAACTCTTAGGCGGAGTAACTATGGCTACACCTTC

D: NA
size: NA
V: TRBV5-4
J: TRBJ1-1
CDR3: CASSLATEAFF
DNA: TGTGCCAGCAGCTTGGCCACTGAAGCTTTCTTT

D: TRBD1
size: few
V: TRBV28
J: TRBJ1-2
CDR3: CASSDLLSTGYGGYTF
DNA: TGTGCCAGCAGTGACCTACTCTCGACAGGGTATGGTGGCTACACCTTC

D: TRBD2
size: once
V: TRBV6-1
J: TRBJ2-1
CDR3: CASSEAGLAGGTRLYNEQFF
DNA: TGTGCCAGCAGTGAAGCGGGACTAGCGGGGGGGACCCGACTTTACAATGAGCAGTTCTTC

D: NA
size: few
V: TRBV6-5
J: TRBJ1-6
CDR3: CASIPILRDNSPLHF
DNA: TGTGCCAGCATTCCAATTCTGCGCGATAATTCACCCCTCCACTTT

D: NA
size: NA
V: TRBV4-3
J: TRBJ1-1
CDR3: CASSQDPGRTEAFF
DNA: TGCGCCAGCAGCCAAGATCCAGGGAGGACTGAAGCTTTCTTT

D: NA
size: NA
V: TRBV3-1/TRBV3-2
J: TRBJ1-2
CDR3: CASSQDRRGNYGYTF
DNA: TGTGCCAGCAGCCAAGATAGACGGGGAAACTATGGCTACACCTTC

D: TRBD2
size: NA
V: TRBV28
J: TRBJ2-2
CDR3: CASSYRAGVYTGELFF
DNA: TGTGCCAGCAGTTATCGAGCGGGGGTGTACACCGGGGAGCTGTTTTTT

D: TRBD1
size: few
V: TRBV19
J: TRBJ1-2
CDR3: CASNDRGYGYTF
DNA: TGTGCCAGTAACGACAGGGGCTATGGCTACACCTTC

D: TRBD2
size: NA
V: TRBV5-1
J: TRBJ2-3
CDR3: CASSPTGTSLNTQYF
DNA: TGCGCCAGCAGCCCTACCGGGACTAGCCTCAATACGCAGTATTTT

D: TRBD1
size: NA
V: TRBV10-1
J: TRBJ1-1
CDR3: CASSVGQANTEAFF
DNA: TGCGCCAGCAGTGTGGGACAGGCGAACACTGAAGCTTTCTTT

D: NA
size: NA
V: TRBV19
J: TRBJ1-5
CDR3: CASSMGFQPQHF
DNA: TGTGCCAGTAGTATGGGTTTCCAGCCCCAGCATTTT

D: TRBD1
size: NA
V: TRBV4-3
J: TRBJ1-5
CDR3: CASSQDPTGALELPQHF
DNA: TGCGCCAGCAGCCAAGATCCGACAGGGGCCCTTGAGCTACCCCAGCATTTT

D: NA
size: NA
V: TRBV4-3
J: TRBJ2-3
CDR3: CASSQVGGALDTQYF
DNA: TGCGCCAGCAGCCAAGTGGGCGGGGCCCTCGATACGCAGTATTTT